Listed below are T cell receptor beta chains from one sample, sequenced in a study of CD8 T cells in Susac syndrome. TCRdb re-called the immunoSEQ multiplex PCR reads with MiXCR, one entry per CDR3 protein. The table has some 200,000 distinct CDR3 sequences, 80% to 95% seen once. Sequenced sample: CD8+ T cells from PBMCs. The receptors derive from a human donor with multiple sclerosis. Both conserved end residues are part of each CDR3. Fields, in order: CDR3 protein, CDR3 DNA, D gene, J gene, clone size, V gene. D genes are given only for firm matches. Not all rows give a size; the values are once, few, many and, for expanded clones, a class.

cdr3_aa: CSASDGNQPQHF
cdr3_nt: TGCAGTGCCAGCGACGGCAATCAGCCCCAGCATTTT
d_call: .
j_call: TRBJ1-5
clone_size: once
v_call: TRBV20-1

cdr3_aa: CASSYPPQGYGYTF
cdr3_nt: TGTGCCAGCAGTTATCCCCCACAGGGCTATGGCTACACCTTC
d_call: .
j_call: TRBJ1-2
clone_size: .
v_call: TRBV27

cdr3_aa: CANSDGMSYEQYF
cdr3_nt: TGTGCCAACTCAGACGGGATGTCCTACGAGCAGTACTTC
d_call: .
j_call: TRBJ2-7
clone_size: .
v_call: TRBV6-6

cdr3_aa: CASSTTVATNEKLFF
cdr3_nt: TGTGCCAGCAGCACGACCGTTGCAACTAATGAAAAACTGTTTTTT
d_call: .
j_call: TRBJ1-4
clone_size: .
v_call: TRBV7-8

cdr3_aa: CASSSRTSGGFTDTQYF
cdr3_nt: TGCGCCAGCAGCTCCCGGACTAGCGGGGGCTTCACAGATACGCAGTATTTT
d_call: TRBD2
j_call: TRBJ2-3
clone_size: .
v_call: TRBV4-3

cdr3_aa: CASSQDPGRIYNEQFF
cdr3_nt: TGCGCCAGCAGCCAAGACCCAGGGAGGATCTACAATGAGCAGTTCTTC
d_call: .
j_call: TRBJ2-1
clone_size: .
v_call: TRBV4-1

cdr3_aa: CSVHPMGNEQFF
cdr3_nt: TGCAGCGTTCACCCGATGGGAAATGAGCAGTTCTTC
d_call: .
j_call: TRBJ2-1
clone_size: .
v_call: TRBV29-1

cdr3_aa: CASSLDFYEQYF
cdr3_nt: TGTGCCAGCAGCCTGGACTTCTACGAGCAGTACTTC
d_call: .
j_call: TRBJ2-7
clone_size: .
v_call: TRBV12-3/TRBV12-4

cdr3_aa: CASSVGKGRNEQFF
cdr3_nt: TGTGCCAGCAGCGTAGGTAAAGGTCGGAATGAGCAGTTCTTC
d_call: .
j_call: TRBJ2-1
clone_size: once
v_call: TRBV9

cdr3_aa: CSALSVGLKYGYTF
cdr3_nt: TGCAGTGCCCTCTCTGTTGGCCTTAAGTATGGCTACACCTTC
d_call: .
j_call: TRBJ1-2
clone_size: .
v_call: TRBV20-1

cdr3_aa: CASSLWNRGQPQHF
cdr3_nt: TGTGCCAGTAGTCTCTGGAACAGGGGACAGCCCCAGCATTTT
d_call: TRBD1
j_call: TRBJ1-5
clone_size: .
v_call: TRBV19

cdr3_aa: CASSEERQLGEQYF
cdr3_nt: TGCGCCAGCAGCGAGGAGCGGCAGCTGGGCGAGCAGTACTTC
d_call: .
j_call: TRBJ2-7
clone_size: .
v_call: TRBV4-3

cdr3_aa: CASSQFNGGGNIQYF
cdr3_nt: TGCGCCAGCAGCCAATTTAACGGGGGGGGAAACATTCAGTACTTC
d_call: TRBD2
j_call: TRBJ2-4
clone_size: .
v_call: TRBV4-3

cdr3_aa: CSVGTGTYGYTF
cdr3_nt: TGCAGCGTTGGGACTGGGACTTATGGCTACACCTTC
d_call: .
j_call: TRBJ1-2
clone_size: .
v_call: TRBV29-1

cdr3_aa: CASMGQSGDKNIQYF
cdr3_nt: TGTGCCAGCATGGGACAGTCGGGAGACAAAAACATTCAGTACTTC
d_call: .
j_call: TRBJ2-4
clone_size: .
v_call: TRBV27

cdr3_aa: CASSETSGSLPYNEQFF
cdr3_nt: TGTGCCAGCAGCGAAACTAGCGGGAGCCTTCCCTACAATGAGCAGTTCTTC
d_call: TRBD2
j_call: TRBJ2-1
clone_size: .
v_call: TRBV13

cdr3_aa: CASSVGQGDYGYTF
cdr3_nt: TGTGCCAGCAGCGTGGGACAGGGGGACTATGGCTACACCTTC
d_call: TRBD1
j_call: TRBJ1-2
clone_size: .
v_call: TRBV5-6

cdr3_aa: CASSPLEGAKNIQYF
cdr3_nt: TGTGCCAGCAGCCCCTTGGAGGGGGCCAAAAACATTCAGTACTTC
d_call: .
j_call: TRBJ2-4
clone_size: .
v_call: TRBV13

cdr3_aa: CASSQGARTDTQYF
cdr3_nt: TGCGCCAGCAGCCAAGGGGCACGGACAGATACGCAGTATTTT
d_call: .
j_call: TRBJ2-3
clone_size: once
v_call: TRBV4-3

cdr3_aa: CASSVEGTGQETQYF
cdr3_nt: TGTGCCAGCAGCGTAGAAGGGACAGGGCAAGAGACCCAGTACTTC
d_call: TRBD1
j_call: TRBJ2-5
clone_size: .
v_call: TRBV9

cdr3_aa: CSARDGTSPETQYF
cdr3_nt: TGCAGTGCTAGAGATGGCACTAGCCCAGAGACCCAGTACTTC
d_call: .
j_call: TRBJ2-5
clone_size: .
v_call: TRBV20-1

cdr3_aa: CASSLAMRELFF
cdr3_nt: TGTGCTAGCAGCTTAGCGATGAGGGAGCTGTTTTTT
d_call: .
j_call: TRBJ2-2
clone_size: .
v_call: TRBV7-7

cdr3_aa: CASSYFKPSGLPEAFF
cdr3_nt: TGTGCCAGCAGTTACTTCAAGCCTTCAGGGCTCCCGGAAGCTTTCTTT
d_call: .
j_call: TRBJ1-1
clone_size: .
v_call: TRBV6-2/TRBV6-3

cdr3_aa: CASSFGWEQPQHF
cdr3_nt: TGTGCCAGCAGTTTTGGATGGGAGCAGCCCCAGCATTTT
d_call: .
j_call: TRBJ1-5
clone_size: .
v_call: TRBV27

cdr3_aa: CASSQTGLGGNSPLHF
cdr3_nt: TGCGCCAGCAGTCAAACAGGGCTCGGTGGTAATTCACCCCTCCACTTT
d_call: .
j_call: TRBJ1-6
clone_size: .
v_call: TRBV4-1

cdr3_aa: CAISESASNTEAFF
cdr3_nt: TGTGCCATCAGTGAGTCTGCCTCGAACACTGAAGCTTTCTTT
d_call: .
j_call: TRBJ1-1
clone_size: .
v_call: TRBV10-3

cdr3_aa: CASSGGRAGGPTDTQYF
cdr3_nt: TGTGCCAGCAGCGGGGGGCGCGCGGGAGGGCCGACAGATACGCAGTATTTT
d_call: TRBD2
j_call: TRBJ2-3
clone_size: .
v_call: TRBV7-3

cdr3_aa: CASTPRGQGYGYTF
cdr3_nt: TGTGCCAGCACTCCTCGGGGACAGGGGTATGGCTACACCTTC
d_call: TRBD1
j_call: TRBJ1-2
clone_size: .
v_call: TRBV7-2

cdr3_aa: CASFPDGLQPGSGEQYF
cdr3_nt: TGTGCCAGCTTTCCCGATGGACTTCAGCCAGGCTCGGGGGAGCAGTACTTC
d_call: .
j_call: TRBJ2-7
clone_size: .
v_call: TRBV6-1

cdr3_aa: CASSLLGGSSVYGYTF
cdr3_nt: TGTGCCAGTAGTCTCCTGGGGGGGTCCTCGGTATATGGCTACACCTTC
d_call: .
j_call: TRBJ1-2
clone_size: .
v_call: TRBV19

cdr3_aa: CAISENGDGYTEAFF
cdr3_nt: TGTGCCATCAGTGAGAATGGGGACGGCTACACTGAAGCTTTCTTT
d_call: .
j_call: TRBJ1-1
clone_size: .
v_call: TRBV10-3

cdr3_aa: CASSQDPGSNGYTF
cdr3_nt: TGCGCCAGCAGCCAAGATCCAGGGAGTAATGGCTACACCTTC
d_call: .
j_call: TRBJ1-2
clone_size: .
v_call: TRBV4-1

cdr3_aa: CASSQAIAGSNEQFF
cdr3_nt: TGTGCCAGCAGCCAAGCTATCGCAGGATCTAATGAGCAGTTCTTC
d_call: .
j_call: TRBJ2-1
clone_size: .
v_call: TRBV4-2

cdr3_aa: CASSSLIARQYF
cdr3_nt: TGTGCCAGCAGCTCCCTGATAGCACGGCAGTATTTT
d_call: .
j_call: TRBJ2-3
clone_size: once
v_call: TRBV7-6

cdr3_aa: CASRVDQPQHF
cdr3_nt: TGCGCCAGCAGGGTGGATCAGCCCCAGCATTTT
d_call: .
j_call: TRBJ1-5
clone_size: .
v_call: TRBV5-1

cdr3_aa: CASSQDPGPANIQYF
cdr3_nt: TGCGCCAGCAGCCAAGACCCCGGGCCAGCGAACATTCAGTACTTC
d_call: .
j_call: TRBJ2-4
clone_size: .
v_call: TRBV4-1

cdr3_aa: CASSETGFGSPLHF
cdr3_nt: TGTGCCAGCAGCGAAACAGGGTTTGGCTCACCCCTCCACTTT
d_call: .
j_call: TRBJ1-6
clone_size: .
v_call: TRBV9

cdr3_aa: CASSKGSRTGGFWNEQFF
cdr3_nt: TGTGCCAGCAGTAAAGGGTCTCGGACAGGGGGCTTTTGGAATGAGCAGTTCTTC
d_call: TRBD1
j_call: TRBJ2-1
clone_size: .
v_call: TRBV6-1

cdr3_aa: CASSLTGGLNTEAFF
cdr3_nt: TGTGCCAGCAGTTTGACGGGGGGCCTGAACACTGAAGCTTTCTTT
d_call: .
j_call: TRBJ1-1
clone_size: few
v_call: TRBV12-3/TRBV12-4

cdr3_aa: CASSPDYSGNTIYF
cdr3_nt: TGTGCCAGCAGTCCAGATTACTCTGGAAACACCATATATTTT
d_call: .
j_call: TRBJ1-3
clone_size: .
v_call: TRBV27